The clone carrying this T cell receptor beta chain was observed many times. The data stem from a study of blood T cell repertoires in COVID-19. Background on the study: COVID-19 samples collected from the United States, Italy and Spain covered acute and convalescent phases. Sources were T cells, B-cell-depleted T cells, or PBMCs; the material itself was cDNA or gDNA.

Original analysis: Amplification of reference gene primers provided the estimated nucleated cell counts. Data came from immunoSEQ multiplex PCR; TCRdb stores just in-frame clones and leaves some out. V, J and clone size are those of that table, while D and trimming were read from the DNA. Of 120,000 or so clones in the sample, over 75% were seen once. Looked up from germline, CDR1 is SQVTM and CDR2 is ANQGSEA. Trimming cost V 2 bases and J 7 bases, with 21 bases left between them. This CDR3 region has 15 residues. The clonotype originates from a man aged 50 to 59 with acute or convalescent COVID-19. The specimen sequenced was peripheral blood. The chain is built from TRBV29-1 and TRBJ2-7; the D is unclear. The CDR3 region has the DNA TGCAGCGTTGAAAGGTCCCGACAAAGGTCTTTGGAGCAGTACTTC. The encoded protein is CSVERSRQRSLEQYF.